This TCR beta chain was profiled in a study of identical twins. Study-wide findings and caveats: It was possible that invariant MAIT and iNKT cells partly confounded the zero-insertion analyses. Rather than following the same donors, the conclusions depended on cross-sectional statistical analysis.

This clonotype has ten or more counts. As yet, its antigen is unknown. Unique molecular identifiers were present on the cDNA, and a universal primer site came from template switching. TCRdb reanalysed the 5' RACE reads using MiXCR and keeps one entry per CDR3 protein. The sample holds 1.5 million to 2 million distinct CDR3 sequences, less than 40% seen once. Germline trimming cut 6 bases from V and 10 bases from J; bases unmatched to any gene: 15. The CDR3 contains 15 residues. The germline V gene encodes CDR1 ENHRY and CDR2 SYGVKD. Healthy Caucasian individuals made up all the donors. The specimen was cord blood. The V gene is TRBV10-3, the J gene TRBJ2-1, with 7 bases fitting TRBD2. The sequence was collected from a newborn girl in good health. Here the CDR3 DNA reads TGTGCCATCAGCCCCCCGGGGACTATACAGAGGGAGCAGTTCTTC. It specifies CAISPPGTIQREQFF.